This section outlines one T cell receptor beta chain sequence together with its context. Its antigen is not known. CDR3 length equals 12 residues. Germline values: CDR1 LGHNA, CDR2 YNFKEQ. V lost 8 bases and J lost 3, with 10 bases in between. This record comes from a study of T cell responses to AZD1222 COVID-19 vaccine. Study overall: Second-dose recipients at about 4 or about 12 weeks were treated as one pooled group. Findings and limits, study-wide: At 160-218 and 743-854, vaccine-associated CD4 TCRs were dominant, and they spanned spike.

Repertoires were generated with immunoSEQ multiplex PCR, while TCRdb's copy carries only in-frame clones and drops some. The table shows about 120,000 clones, with about 87% occurring only once. The receptor was derived from an adult in good health. The sample here was peripheral blood, taken on day 0 of AZD1222 vaccination. The chain employs TRBV4-2 and TRBJ1-2, with D unresolved. CDR3 loop: CASPVSHYGYTF. The CDR3 DNA sequence: TGTGCCAGCCCAGTTTCGCACTATGGCTACACCTTC.